Each of the 16 T cell receptor beta chains below was sequenced from the same sample in a study of cytomegalovirus exposure and HLA in healthy donors. PCR involved 60 Vbeta and 13 Jbeta primers. The protocol was immunoSEQ multiplex PCR, while the TCRdb copy is restricted to in-frame clones and leaves out a portion. The repertoire holds approximately 210,000 clones, with approximately 82% as singletons. The sample comprised PBMCs. These receptors all stem from a woman aged 50 to 60 in good health and CMV-seropositive.

This chain links TRBV5-1 with TRBJ2-5; 7 bases align to TRBD2. This CDR3 has 18 residues. Germline V gene lookup returns CDR1 SGHRS and CDR2 YFSETQ. The V segment lost 5 bases and the J segment 1 base; nucleotides outside the gene matches: 17. The CDR3: CASSPTRIQTSVQETQYF. CDR3 DNA sequence: TGCGCCAGCAGTCCTACCAGGATCCAAACTAGCGTCCAAGAGACCCAGTACTTC.

J is TRBJ2-4 and V is TRBV5-6; D is uncertain. CDR1 and CDR2 (germline): SGHDT, YYEEEE. V was trimmed by 6 bases and J by 4 bases, leaving 11 bases between them. This CDR3 contains 13 residues. The CDR3, as DNA: TGTGCCAGCACTTCTAGTATGAAAAACATTCAGTACTTC. This codes for CASTSSMKNIQYF.

This chain connects TRBV5-1 to TRBJ2-1; 12 bases fit TRBD2. V was pared by 4 bases and J by 9 bases, with 8 bases of the junction left unmatched. The CDR3 length is 15 residues. In germline, CDR1 is SGHRS, CDR2 YFSETQ. The CDR3 sequence: CASSRLAGGSGEQFF. CDR3 nucleotide sequence: TGCGCCAGCAGCCGGCTAGCGGGGGGGTCCGGTGAGCAGTTCTTC.

The genes are TRBV13 and TRBJ2-3; D not certain. CDR1 is PRHDT, CDR2 FYEKMQ, per germline (reference sequence). The CDR3 contains 14 residues. Deletions cut 7 bases from V and 0 bases from J, with 11 bases between. CDR3 bases: TGTGCCAGCATCGAGCACTCTAGCACAGATACGCAGTATTTT. Translated: CASIEHSSTDTQYF.

The rearrangement uses TRBV9 and TRBJ2-6; 11 bases are a match to TRBD2. Looked up from germline, CDR1 is SGDLS and CDR2 is YYNGEE. V lost 3 bases to trimming and J lost 2 bases; unmatched junction nucleotides: 4. This CDR3 region has 17 residues. CDR3 nucleotides: TGTGCCAGCAGCGCCCTAGCGGGGGGAACTGGGGCCAACGTCCTGACTTTC. The encoded protein is CASSALAGGTGANVLTF.

This clone was counted a few times. The V and J genes are TRBV6-5 and TRBJ1-1; tentatively, D is TRBD1 (5 bases). Per germline, CDR1 MNHEY and CDR2 SVGAGI. The CDR3 contains 14 residues. The V gene lost 5 bases and the J gene lost 7 bases, with 17 bases spanning the gap. In nucleotides, the CDR3 is TGTGCCAGCAGTCCACAGGCCCTAGGAAGTGAAGCTTTCTTT. Translation gives CASSPQALGSEAFF.

V is TRBV7-7 and J is TRBJ2-3; unclear D gene. CDR1 and CDR2 from the germline V gene are SSHAT and FNYEAQ (reference sequence). The length of the CDR3 is 14 residues. V was clipped by 2 bases and J by 0 bases, with 6 bases between them. Here the CDR3 DNA reads TGTGCCAGCAGCTTAATACAGAGCACAGATACGCAGTATTTT. This gives the protein CASSLIQSTDTQYF.

The V and J genes are TRBV5-1 and TRBJ1-6, with 8 bases that match TRBD1. V gave up 4 bases and J gave up 10 bases; unmatched junction bases: 10. The germline V gene encodes CDR1 SGHRS and CDR2 YFSETQ. The CDR3 totals 15 residues. As DNA, the CDR3 is TGCGCCAGCAGCCGAACAGGGGGGTCGAACTCACCCCTCCACTTT. As protein: CASSRTGGSNSPLHF.

The chain has TRBV7-8 and TRBJ2-7, with 7 bases lining up with TRBD1. Germline V gene lookup returns CDR1 SGHVS and CDR2 FQNEAQ. This CDR3 region has 13 residues. J was trimmed by 6 bases and V by 5 bases; bases with no gene match: 7. The CDR3 DNA reads as TGTGCCAGCAGCCTCAACAGGGGTGGCGAGCAGTACTTC. Protein sequence: CASSLNRGGEQYF. The full variable domain, its missing parts supplied by reference TRBV7-8 and TRBJ2-7, is GAGVSQSPRYKVAKRGQDVALRCDPISGHVSLFWYQQALGQGPEFLTYFQNEAQLDKSGLPSDRFFAERPEGSVSTLKIQRTQQEDSAVYLCASSLNRGGEQYFGPGTRLTVT.

V is TRBV6-5 and J is TRBJ2-1; 16 bases are a match to TRBD2. V lost 5 bases and J lost 7; bases outside the gene matches: 2. Per the germline V gene, CDR1 is MNHEY and CDR2 is SVGAGI. This CDR3 has 15 amino acids. CDR3 bases: TGTGCCAGCAGTCAGGGACTAGCGGGGGGGAATGAGCAGTTCTTC. This sequence encodes CASSQGLAGGNEQFF.

Points on this clone: A junction end diverges from the germline sequence, so it may reflect a read error. The genes are TRBV7-9 and TRBJ1-1, with D maybe TRBD1 (6 bases). From germline, CDR1 is SEHNR and CDR2 FQNEAQ (reference sequence). The CDR3 is made up of 13 amino acids. This chain's CDR3 is CSSRVQGYTEAFF. The CDR3 DNA follows: TGTTCCAGCAGGGTGCAGGGGTACACTGAAGCTTTCTTT.

A few counts support this clone. This chain joins TRBV5-4 and TRBJ1-4; no clear D. The CDR3 is made up of 15 amino acids. The V gene lost 4 bases and the J gene lost 6 bases, with 16 bases spanning the gap. CDR1 and CDR2 (germline): SGHNT, YYREEE (reference sequence). The CDR3 bases are TGTGCCAGCAGCCCCAGCGCCGGGGATCATGAAAAACTGTTTTTT. Translation gives CASSPSAGDHEKLFF.

This clone was counted between two and nine times. CDR3 residues: CATQGGGNTGELFF. CDR3 nucleotides: TGTGCCACCCAAGGGGGCGGGAACACCGGGGAGCTGTTTTTT. The chain links TRBV9 to TRBJ2-2; 7 positions match TRBD1. Germline V lookup: CDR1 SGDLS, CDR2 YYNGEE. The CDR3 sequence is 14 residues long. Unmatched junction bases numbered 6, after V lost 9 bases and J lost 1 base.

V gene TRBV6-5 combines with J gene TRBJ1-4; D perhaps matches TRBD1 (5 bases). Germline values: CDR1 MNHEY, CDR2 SVGAGI. V was cut by 11 bases and J by 6 bases, with 16 bases left in between. The CDR3 contains 13 residues. CDR3 sequence reads: CASGRGIDEKLFF. In DNA, the CDR3 is TGTGCCTCAGGGCGGGGAATCGATGAAAAACTGTTTTTT.

The chain is built from TRBV6-1 and TRBJ1-6; 10 nucleotides line up with TRBD1. Germline V gene sequence: CDR1 MNHNS, CDR2 SASEGT. The CDR3 is 15 amino acids. The ends lost 11 bases at V and 14 bases at J; junction bases unmatched: 18. The CDR3: CAVGADRGGLRTLHF. In nucleotides, the CDR3 is TGTGCCGTCGGTGCGGACAGGGGGGGTCTGAGGACCCTCCACTTT.

This clone was seen only once. This rearrangement joins TRBV5-1 to TRBJ2-3, with D perhaps matching TRBD2 (5 bases). Germline V CDR1 and CDR2: SGHRS, YFSETQ. The CDR3 has 15 residues. The V end was cut by 0 bases, the J end by 4 bases, with 12 bases between. Here the CDR3 reads CASSLDGESPDTQYF. DNA of the CDR3: TGCGCCAGCAGCTTGGACGGGGAAAGCCCAGATACGCAGTATTTT. Supplemented by reference TRBV5-1 and TRBJ2-3, the full variable domain reads KAGVTQTPRYLIKTRGQQVTLSCSPISGHRSVSWYQQTPGQGLQFLFEYFSETQRNKGNFPGRFSGRQFSNSRSEMNVSTLELGDSALYLCASSLDGESPDTQYFGPGTRLTVL.